Reported below is one TCR beta chain. The sample is drawn from a study of blood T cell repertoires in COVID-19. Across the whole study: Sites in the United States, Italy and Spain provided acute and convalescent COVID-19 samples. Sources were T cells, B-cell-depleted T cells, or PBMCs; the material itself was cDNA or gDNA.

Profiling relied on immunoSEQ multiplex PCR, and the TCRdb table lists in-frame clones only, not all of them. The top ten hold over 4.5% of the sample, which has about 330,000 clones, over 75% seen once. Participants were aged roughly 18 to 90 years from some 24 US areas. Cohort allocation depended upon clinical history that participants reported. The CDR3 consists of 15 residues. J gave up 0 bases and V 5 bases, and 8 bases lay outside the gene matches. Germline assignment: CDR1 SGHRS and CDR2 YFSETQ. Sequenced: PBMCs or T cells enriched from blood (not recorded which). This sequence was found in a man aged 25-45 years who had recovered from COVID-19. The chain has TRBV5-1 and TRBJ2-7; 7 bases are shared with TRBD1. As DNA, the CDR3 is TGCGCCAGCAGTCGCACAGGGGCTTCCTCCTACGAGCAGTACTTC. Translation: CASSRTGASSYEQYF.